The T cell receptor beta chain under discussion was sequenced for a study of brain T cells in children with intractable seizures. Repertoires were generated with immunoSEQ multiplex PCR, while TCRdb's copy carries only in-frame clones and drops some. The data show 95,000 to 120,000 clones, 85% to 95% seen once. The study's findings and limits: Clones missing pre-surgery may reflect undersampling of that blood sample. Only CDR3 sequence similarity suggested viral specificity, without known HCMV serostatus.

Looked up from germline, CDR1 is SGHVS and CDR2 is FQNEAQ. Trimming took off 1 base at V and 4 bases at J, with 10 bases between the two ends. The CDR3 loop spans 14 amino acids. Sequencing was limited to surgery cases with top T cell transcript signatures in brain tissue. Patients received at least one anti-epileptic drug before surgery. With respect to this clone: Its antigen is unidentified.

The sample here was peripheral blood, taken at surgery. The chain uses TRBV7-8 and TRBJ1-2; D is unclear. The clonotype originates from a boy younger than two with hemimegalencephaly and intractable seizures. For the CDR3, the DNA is TGTGCCAGCAGCTTAGGGACCAGGAGCTATGGCTACACCTTC. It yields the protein CASSLGTRSYGYTF.